A selection of T cell receptor beta chains follows, all from one sample in a study of T-cell memory formation after mild COVID-19. MiXCR was run by TCRdb on the 5' RACE reads, yielding one entry per CDR3 protein. This repertoire shows approximately 450,000 distinct CDR3 sequences, about 18% found once; its top ten account for 9% to 15%. The specimen sequenced was PBMCs or a T cell subset sorted from them (not recorded which). The receptors derive from an adult woman who had mild COVID-19 (a few samples of this study predate the infection). Cell type and time point are not known. CDR3s include the opening cysteine and the closing phenylalanine or tryptophan. A D gene is named only where the DNA matches it firmly. The size entry is marked missing in some rows and otherwise reads once, few, many or a size class.

clone_size	j_call	cdr3_length	v_call	d_call	cdr3_aa	cdr3_nt
many	TRBJ2-7	14	TRBV24-1	.	CATSDPRTAYEQYF	TGTGCCACCAGTGACCCCCGCACGGCCTACGAGCAGTACTTC
few	TRBJ2-3	17	TRBV12-3/TRBV12-4	TRBD2	CASSRPTSGAYTDTQYF	TGTGCCAGCAGCCGACCGACTAGCGGGGCTTACACAGATACGCAGTATTTT
.	TRBJ2-2	16	TRBV11-2	.	CASSFTRFGNTGELFF	TGTGCCAGCAGCTTTACTAGGTTCGGGAACACCGGGGAGCTGTTTTTT
many	TRBJ1-5	12	TRBV6-5	.	CASSAANQPQHF	TGTGCCAGCAGTGCCGCTAATCAGCCCCAGCATTTT
many	TRBJ2-2	15	TRBV5-1	.	CASTLDSTKTGELFF	TGCGCCAGCACCTTGGACTCAACAAAAACCGGGGAGCTGTTTTTT
.	TRBJ1-6	16	TRBV20-1	TRBD1	CSGTDAQGGYNSPLHF	TGCAGCGGGACAGACGCCCAAGGTGGCTATAATTCACCCCTCCACTTT
.	TRBJ2-7	14	TRBV20-1	.	CSASLARGSYEQYF	TGCAGTGCTAGCTTAGCCAGGGGCTCCTACGAGCAGTACTTC
few	TRBJ2-7	12	TRBV25-1	.	CASSYRLGEQYF	TGTGCCAGCAGTTACCGGTTGGGCGAGCAGTACTTC
few	TRBJ2-7	13	TRBV10-3	TRBD2	CAISVRGDHEQYF	TGTGCCATCAGTGTGCGGGGGGACCACGAGCAGTACTTC
.	TRBJ1-1	13	TRBV5-1	.	CASSRYSNTEAFF	TGCGCCAGCAGCCGCTATTCGAACACTGAAGCTTTCTTT
many	TRBJ2-7	16	TRBV2	TRBD2	CASAGLAGPTPYEQYF	TGTGCCAGTGCGGGACTAGCGGGCCCCACTCCCTACGAGCAGTACTTC
.	TRBJ2-7	16	TRBV7-8	TRBD1	CASSLVPQGAFYEQYF	TGTGCCAGCAGCTTAGTACCCCAGGGGGCTTTTTACGAGCAGTACTTC
.	TRBJ1-2	16	TRBV6-5	.	CASSTTGREEDYGYTF	TGTGCCAGCAGTACTACGGGAAGAGAGGAGGACTATGGCTACACCTTC
few	TRBJ2-3	18	TRBV7-9	TRBD1	CASSPIHYRGPITDTQYF	TGTGCCAGCAGCCCTATCCATTACAGGGGGCCAATCACAGATACGCAGTATTTT
.	TRBJ2-7	14	TRBV20-1	TRBD1	CSRPWTGESYEQYF	TGCAGCCGACCCTGGACAGGGGAGTCCTACGAGCAGTACTTC
.	TRBJ2-1	15	TRBV4-3	.	CASSQGSSSYNEQFF	TGCGCCAGCAGCCAAGGGTCTAGCTCCTACAATGAGCAGTTCTTC
few	TRBJ2-5	17	TRBV12-3/TRBV12-4	TRBD2	CASSAGTSGGLVETQYF	TGTGCCAGCAGTGCCGGGACTAGCGGGGGGTTAGTAGAGACCCAGTACTTC
many	TRBJ2-7	13	TRBV5-1	.	CASSLDYSYEQYF	TGCGCCAGCAGCCTGGACTACTCCTACGAGCAGTACTTC
.	TRBJ2-2	13	TRBV5-1	.	CASSTGSAGELFF	TGCGCCAGCAGTACAGGGAGCGCCGGGGAGCTGTTTTTT
.	TRBJ1-1	13	TRBV10-3	.	CAIKEGENTEAFF	TGTGCCATCAAGGAGGGGGAGAACACTGAAGCTTTCTTT
few	TRBJ1-5	16	TRBV21-1	.	CASSKEGTLSNQPQHF	TGTGCCAGCAGCAAAGAGGGAACTCTAAGCAATCAGCCCCAGCATTTT
few	TRBJ2-3	15	TRBV6-5	.	CASSYSRGPTDTQYF	TGTGCCAGCAGTTACTCACGGGGGCCCACAGATACGCAGTATTTT
.	TRBJ2-7	13	TRBV12-3/TRBV12-4	TRBD2	CASRIAGAREQYF	TGTGCCAGCAGAATAGCGGGAGCCCGCGAGCAGTACTTC
.	TRBJ2-3	17	TRBV20-1	TRBD1	CSAREPRTGTSTDTQYF	TGCAGTGCTAGAGAGCCAAGGACAGGGACTAGCACAGATACGCAGTATTTT
.	TRBJ2-6	14	TRBV29-1	.	CSVEETSGANVLTF	TGCAGCGTTGAAGAGACATCTGGGGCCAACGTCCTGACTTTC
few	TRBJ2-7	13	TRBV6-2/TRBV6-3	.	CASRGSYSYEQYF	TGTGCCAGCAGGGGCTCATACTCCTACGAGCAGTACTTC
.	TRBJ1-2	11	TRBV29-1	.	CSVRLLDGYTF	TGCAGCGTTCGCCTCCTAGATGGCTACACCTTC
few	TRBJ2-7	12	TRBV24-1	.	CATSYGTYEQYF	TGTGCCACCAGCTACGGGACCTACGAGCAGTACTTC
few	TRBJ1-1	15	TRBV5-1	.	CASSSSGTGNTEAFF	TGCGCCAGCAGCTCTTCAGGGACGGGAAACACTGAAGCTTTCTTT
many	TRBJ2-4	14	TRBV5-1	.	CASSPDSWSDIQYF	TGCGCCAGCAGCCCGGACAGTTGGTCGGACATTCAGTACTTC
.	TRBJ2-3	15	TRBV9	.	CASSAQGGWGDTQYF	TGTGCCAGCAGCGCTCAGGGAGGTTGGGGAGATACGCAGTATTTT
few	TRBJ1-1	14	TRBV7-2	TRBD1	CASSLITGGTEAFF	TGTGCCAGCAGCTTAATTACAGGGGGCACTGAAGCTTTCTTT
.	TRBJ2-2	15	TRBV9	.	CASSVEVADTGELFF	TGTGCCAGCAGCGTAGAAGTAGCGGACACCGGGGAGCTGTTTTTT
.	TRBJ2-1	19	TRBV7-9	.	CASSLEANSRSGIYNEQFF	TGTGCCAGCAGCTTAGAGGCAAACTCGAGGTCCGGCATTTACAATGAGCAGTTCTTC
.	TRBJ2-5	15	TRBV7-2	.	CASSLGTNYQETQYF	TGTGCCAGCAGCTTAGGGACTAACTACCAAGAGACCCAGTACTTC